A selection of T cell receptor beta chains follows, all from one sample in a study of T cell responses to AZD1222 COVID-19 vaccine. TCRdb keeps only in-frame clones here, not all; method: immunoSEQ multiplex PCR. The table lists 170,000 or so clones, 75% to 95% of them singletons. The sample consisted of peripheral blood, taken on day 0 of AZD1222 vaccination. Receptors originate from an adult in good health. Both conserved end residues are part of each CDR3. A D gene is named only where the DNA matches it firmly. Size is stated for part of the rows, as once, few or many counts, or as a class when the clone is expanded.

TRBV5-5	TRBJ1-5	.	.	TGTGCCAGCAGCTTGGGAACTCCAATTGCCGGCCAGCCCCAGCATTTT	CASSLGTPIAGQPQHF
TRBV25-1	TRBJ1-2	.	.	TGTGCCAGCAGTGAAATGAGTGCCAGGGCTTATGGCTACACCTTC	CASSEMSARAYGYTF
TRBV5-5	TRBJ2-7	.	TRBD1	TGTGCCAGCAGCTTTAAGGGACAGGGGAACTACGAGCAGTACTTC	CASSFKGQGNYEQYF
TRBV28	TRBJ1-2	once	.	TGTGTCAGCAGTTTACTGTCACTCCAGATCCACACCTTC	CVSSLLSLQIHTF
TRBV18	TRBJ2-1	.	.	TGTGCCAGCTCAACGCCGACAGGGAGGGGGTCCAATGAGCAGTTCTTC	CASSTPTGRGSNEQFF
TRBV5-1	TRBJ1-3	.	.	TGCGCCAGCAGCTTGTCGTCCGGCTACTCTGGAAACACCATATATTTT	CASSLSSGYSGNTIYF
TRBV7-9	TRBJ1-6	.	.	TGTGCCAGCAGCTTAGCGGGATCAGATTCACCCCTCCACTTT	CASSLAGSDSPLHF
TRBV28	TRBJ1-1	.	.	TGTGCCAGCAGTTTGTGGCAGATGAACACTGAAGCTTTCTTT	CASSLWQMNTEAFF
TRBV13	TRBJ1-2	.	.	TGTGCCAGCAGCCCGGGGACGGCCCCCGGCTACACCTTC	CASSPGTAPGYTF
TRBV7-6	TRBJ1-3	.	.	TGTGCCAGCAGCTTAGCCGGAAACACCATATATTTT	CASSLAGNTIYF
TRBV24-1	TRBJ2-1	.	TRBD1	TGTGCCACCAGTGATTTCCCCGGGACAGGGGGCAGGAATGAGCAGTTCTTC	CATSDFPGTGGRNEQFF
TRBV19	TRBJ1-1	.	TRBD1	TGTGCCAGTAGCCCGGGACAGGCAATGAACACTGAAGCTTTCTTT	CASSPGQAMNTEAFF
TRBV4-3	TRBJ1-2	.	.	TGCGCCAGCAGCCAAGGAAGGGGACGGAACTATGGCTACACCTTC	CASSQGRGRNYGYTF
TRBV5-8	TRBJ2-1	.	.	TGTGCCAGCAGCCTTCGGGAGAGCTCCTACAATGAGCAGTTCTTC	CASSLRESSYNEQFF
TRBV6-6	TRBJ1-1	.	.	TGTGCCAGCAGCCCACAGGGTTGGGCTGAAGCTTTCTTT	CASSPQGWAEAFF
TRBV19	TRBJ2-5	.	TRBD1	TGTGCCAGTAGTGTGACAGGGGAAGAGACCCAGTACTTC	CASSVTGEETQYF
TRBV19	TRBJ1-5	.	.	TGTGCCAGTAGTACTCAGGGGAATCAGCCCCAGCATTTT	CASSTQGNQPQHF
TRBV24-1	TRBJ2-7	.	.	TGTGCCACCAGTGATTTGGGCCCATCAGGAGGTCTAGGCAAGCAGTACTTC	CATSDLGPSGGLGKQYF
TRBV7-2	TRBJ1-2	.	TRBD1	TGTGCCAGCAGCTATTACAGGGGGCTCGACTATGGCTACACCTTC	CASSYYRGLDYGYTF
TRBV3-1/TRBV3-2	TRBJ2-1	.	.	TGTGCCAGCAGCCAAATCAGTGAGCAGTTCTTC	CASSQISEQFF
TRBV7-9	TRBJ1-6	.	.	TGTGCCAGCAGCCCCCAAGGGTCCTATAATTCACCCCTCCACTTT	CASSPQGSYNSPLHF
TRBV28	TRBJ1-3	.	.	TGTGCCAGCAGTTATTCCCTGGGAGGGGCGCACACCATATATTTT	CASSYSLGGAHTIYF
TRBV6-5	TRBJ2-7	.	.	TGTGCCAGCACTAGCTCGTACGAGCAGTACTTC	CASTSSYEQYF
TRBV28	TRBJ2-5	.	.	TGTGCCAGCAGAACGGAATACGGGTACCAAGAGACCCAGTACTTC	CASRTEYGYQETQYF
TRBV2	TRBJ1-2	.	TRBD1	TGTGCCAGCAGTATGACAGGGGAGGGGAGCTATGGCTACACCTTC	CASSMTGEGSYGYTF
TRBV25-1	TRBJ1-2	.	.	TGTGCCAGCAGTGACCGAGGGGAGGCACTTTATGGCTACACCTTC	CASSDRGEALYGYTF
TRBV28	TRBJ1-1	once	.	TGTGCCAGCAGTTTTGCGTGGGACACTGAAGCTTTCTTT	CASSFAWDTEAFF
TRBV7-3	TRBJ1-1	.	.	TGTGCCAGCAGCCCTAACGGGGGTATGAACACTGAAGCTTTCTTT	CASSPNGGMNTEAFF
TRBV7-2	TRBJ2-1	.	.	TGTGCCAGCAGCTTATGGGGATACCCCTACAATGAGCAGTTCTTC	CASSLWGYPYNEQFF
TRBV19	TRBJ1-1	.	.	TGTGCCACCCACCCCCTACAGGGCCCGAACACTGAAGCTTTCTTT	CATHPLQGPNTEAFF